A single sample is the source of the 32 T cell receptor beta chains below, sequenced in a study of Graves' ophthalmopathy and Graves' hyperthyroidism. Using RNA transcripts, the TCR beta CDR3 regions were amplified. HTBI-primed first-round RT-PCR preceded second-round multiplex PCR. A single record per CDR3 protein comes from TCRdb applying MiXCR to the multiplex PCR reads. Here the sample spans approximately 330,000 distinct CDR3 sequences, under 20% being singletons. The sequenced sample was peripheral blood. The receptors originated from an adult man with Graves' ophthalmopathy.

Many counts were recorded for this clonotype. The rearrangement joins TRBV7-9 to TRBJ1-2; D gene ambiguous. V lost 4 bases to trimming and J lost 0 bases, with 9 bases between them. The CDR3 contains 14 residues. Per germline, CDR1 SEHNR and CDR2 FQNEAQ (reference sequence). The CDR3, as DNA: TGTGCCAGCAGCTCTACCGCAGCTAACTATGGCTACACCTTC. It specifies CASSSTAANYGYTF.

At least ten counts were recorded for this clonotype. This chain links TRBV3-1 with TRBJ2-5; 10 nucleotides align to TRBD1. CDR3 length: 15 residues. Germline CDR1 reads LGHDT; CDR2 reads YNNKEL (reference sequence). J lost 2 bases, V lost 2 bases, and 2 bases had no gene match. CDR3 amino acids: CASSQPDRGQETQYF. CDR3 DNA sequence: TGTGCCAGCAGCCAACCGGACAGGGGGCAAGAGACCCAGTACTTC.

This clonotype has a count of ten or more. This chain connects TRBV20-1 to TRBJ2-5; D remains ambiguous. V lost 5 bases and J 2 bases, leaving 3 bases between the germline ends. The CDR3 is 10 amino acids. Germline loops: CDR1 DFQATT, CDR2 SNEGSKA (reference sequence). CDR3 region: CSAWQETQYF. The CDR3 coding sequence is TGCAGTGCTTGGCAAGAGACCCAGTACTTC.

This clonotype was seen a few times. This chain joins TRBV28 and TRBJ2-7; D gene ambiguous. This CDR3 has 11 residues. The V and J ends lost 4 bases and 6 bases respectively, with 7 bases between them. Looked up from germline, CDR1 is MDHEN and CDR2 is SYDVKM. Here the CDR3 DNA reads TGTGCCAGCAGTTCCCGGGCCGAGCAGTACTTC. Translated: CASSSRAEQYF.

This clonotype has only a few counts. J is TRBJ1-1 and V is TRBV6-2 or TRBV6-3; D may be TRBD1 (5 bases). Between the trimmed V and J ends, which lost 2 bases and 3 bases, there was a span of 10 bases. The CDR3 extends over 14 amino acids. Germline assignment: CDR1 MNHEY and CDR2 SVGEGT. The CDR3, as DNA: TGTGCCAGCAGTTACCAGCAGGGTTACACTGAAGCTTTCTTT. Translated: CASSYQQGYTEAFF.

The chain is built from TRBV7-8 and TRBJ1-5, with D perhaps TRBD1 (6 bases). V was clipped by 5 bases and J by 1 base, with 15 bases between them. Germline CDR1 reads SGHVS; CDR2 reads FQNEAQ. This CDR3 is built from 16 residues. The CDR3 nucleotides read TGTGCCAGCAGCGGCCAGGGGAGGCAAAGCAATCAGCCCCAGCATTTT. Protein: CASSGQGRQSNQPQHF.

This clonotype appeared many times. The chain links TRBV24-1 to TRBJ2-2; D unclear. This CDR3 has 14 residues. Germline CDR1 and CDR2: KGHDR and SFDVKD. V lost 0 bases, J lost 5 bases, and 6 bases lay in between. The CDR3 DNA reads TGTGCCACCAGTGATTTGCGAGATACCGGGGAGCTGTTTTTT. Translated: CATSDLRDTGELFF.

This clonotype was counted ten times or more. CDR3 sequence: CATSVPGGMGGELFF. As DNA, the CDR3 is TGTGCCACCAGTGTCCCTGGCGGGATGGGCGGGGAGCTGTTTTTT. The V call is TRBV24-1, the J call TRBJ2-2; tentative D call: TRBD2 (6 bases). With 5 bases removed from V and 7 bases from J, the gap between germline ends came to 16 bases. This CDR3 comprises 15 residues. Germline CDR1 is KGHDR and CDR2 is SFDVKD.

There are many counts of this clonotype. The chain's CDR3 is CATTRGRGNSPLHF. The CDR3, as DNA: TGTGCCACTACCCGTGGCAGGGGGAATTCACCCCTCCACTTT. This rearrangement joins TRBV27 to TRBJ1-6; 7 bases are a match to TRBD1. Per the germline V gene, CDR1 is MNHEY and CDR2 is SMNVEV (reference sequence). The length of the CDR3 is 14 residues. The junction had 10 bases not matched to a gene; V was cut back by 10 bases and J by 7 bases.

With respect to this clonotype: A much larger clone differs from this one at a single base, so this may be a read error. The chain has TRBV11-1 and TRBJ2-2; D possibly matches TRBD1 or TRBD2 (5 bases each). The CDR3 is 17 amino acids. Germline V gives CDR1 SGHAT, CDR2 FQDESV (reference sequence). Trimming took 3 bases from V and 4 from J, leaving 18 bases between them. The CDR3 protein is CASSLGVGEGVTGELFF. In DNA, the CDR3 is TGTGCCAGCAGCTTGGGGGTAGGAGAAGGTGTCACCGGGGAGCTGTTTTTT.

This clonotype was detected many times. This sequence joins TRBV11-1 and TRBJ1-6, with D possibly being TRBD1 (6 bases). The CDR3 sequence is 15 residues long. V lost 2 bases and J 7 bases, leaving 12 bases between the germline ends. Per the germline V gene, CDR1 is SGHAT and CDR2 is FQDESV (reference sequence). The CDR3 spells CASSLTDSLNSPLHF. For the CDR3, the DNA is TGTGCCAGCAGCTTAACGGACAGCCTAAATTCACCCCTCCACTTT. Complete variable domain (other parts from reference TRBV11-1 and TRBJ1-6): EAEVAQSPRYKITEKSQAVAFWCDPISGHATLYWYRQILGQGPELLVQFQDESVVDDSQLPKDRFSAERLKGVDSTLKIQPAELGDSAMYLCASSLTDSLNSPLHFGNGTRLTVT.

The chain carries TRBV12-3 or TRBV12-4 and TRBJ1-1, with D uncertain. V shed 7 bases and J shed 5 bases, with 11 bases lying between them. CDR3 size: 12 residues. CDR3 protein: CASTPSGTEAFF. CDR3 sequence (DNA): TGTGCCAGCACTCCCTCTGGGACTGAAGCTTTCTTT.

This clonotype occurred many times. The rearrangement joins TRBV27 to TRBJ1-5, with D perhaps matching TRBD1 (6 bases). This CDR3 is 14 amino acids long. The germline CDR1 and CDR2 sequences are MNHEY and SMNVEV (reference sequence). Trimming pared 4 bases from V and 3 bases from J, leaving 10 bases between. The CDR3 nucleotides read TGTGCCAGCAGTTCCGGGACACCCAATCAGCCCCAGCATTTT. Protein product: CASSSGTPNQPQHF.

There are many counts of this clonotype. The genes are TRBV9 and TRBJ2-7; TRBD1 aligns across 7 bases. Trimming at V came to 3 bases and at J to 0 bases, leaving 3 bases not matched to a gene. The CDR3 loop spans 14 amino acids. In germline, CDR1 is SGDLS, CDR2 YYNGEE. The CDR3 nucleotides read TGTGCCAGCAGCGCGGGACAGATCTCCTACGAGCAGTACTTC. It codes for CASSAGQISYEQYF. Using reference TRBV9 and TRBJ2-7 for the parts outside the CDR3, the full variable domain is DSGVTQTPKHLITATGQRVTLRCSPRSGDLSVYWYQQSLDQGLQFLIQYYNGEERAKGNILERFSAQQFPDLHSELNLSSLELGDSALYFCASSAGQISYEQYFGPGTRLTVT.

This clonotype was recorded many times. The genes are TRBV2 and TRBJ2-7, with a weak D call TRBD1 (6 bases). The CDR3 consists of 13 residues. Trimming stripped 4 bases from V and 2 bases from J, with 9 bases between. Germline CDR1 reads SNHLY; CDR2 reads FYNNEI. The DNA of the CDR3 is TGTGCCAGCAGTGTACAGGGCCCCTACGAGCAGTACTTC. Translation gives CASSVQGPYEQYF. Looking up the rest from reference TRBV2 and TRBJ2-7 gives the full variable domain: EPEVTQTPSHQVTQMGQEVILRCVPISNHLYFYWYRQILGQKVEFLVSFYNNEISEKSEIFDDQFSVERPDGSNFTLKIRSTKLEDSAMYFCASSVQGPYEQYFGPGTRLTVT.

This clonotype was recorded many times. As DNA, the CDR3 is TGTGCCACGTCGACTAGCCAAACTTATCCCGCCGGGGAGCTGTTTTTT. This sequence encodes CATSTSQTYPAGELFF. J is TRBJ2-2 and V is TRBV24-1; TRBD2 matches 7 bases. CDR3 length: 16 residues. CDR1 is KGHDR, CDR2 SFDVKD, per germline. V lost 10 bases, J lost 6 bases, and 16 bases stayed unmatched.

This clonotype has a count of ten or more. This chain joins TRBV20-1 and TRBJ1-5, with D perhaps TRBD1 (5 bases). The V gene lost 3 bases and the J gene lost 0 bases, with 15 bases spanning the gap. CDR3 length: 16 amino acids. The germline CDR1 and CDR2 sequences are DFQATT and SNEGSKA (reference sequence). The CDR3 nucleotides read TGCAGTGCTAGTTACGAACAGGAAGATAGCAATCAGCCCCAGCATTTT. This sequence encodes CSASYEQEDSNQPQHF.

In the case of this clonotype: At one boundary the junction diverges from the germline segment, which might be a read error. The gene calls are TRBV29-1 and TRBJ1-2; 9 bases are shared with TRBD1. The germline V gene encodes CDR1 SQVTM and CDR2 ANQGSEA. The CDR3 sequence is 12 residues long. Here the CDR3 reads CSVHRGLSGYSF. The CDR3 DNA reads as TGCAGCGTGCACAGGGGGCTGTCTGGCTACTCCTTC.

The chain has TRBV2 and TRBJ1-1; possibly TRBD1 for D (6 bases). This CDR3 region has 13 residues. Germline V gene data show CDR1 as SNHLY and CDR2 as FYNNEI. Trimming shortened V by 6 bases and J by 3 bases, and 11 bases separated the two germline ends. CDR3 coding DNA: TGTGCCAGCAGCGCGGGGGGCTACACTGAAGCTTTCTTT. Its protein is CASSAGGYTEAFF.

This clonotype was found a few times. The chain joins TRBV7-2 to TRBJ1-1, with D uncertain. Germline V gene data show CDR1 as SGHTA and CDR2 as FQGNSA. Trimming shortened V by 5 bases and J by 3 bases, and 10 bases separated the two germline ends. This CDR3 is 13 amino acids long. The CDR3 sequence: CASSGRRHTEAFF. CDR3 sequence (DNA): TGTGCCAGCAGCGGTCGGAGACACACTGAAGCTTTCTTT.

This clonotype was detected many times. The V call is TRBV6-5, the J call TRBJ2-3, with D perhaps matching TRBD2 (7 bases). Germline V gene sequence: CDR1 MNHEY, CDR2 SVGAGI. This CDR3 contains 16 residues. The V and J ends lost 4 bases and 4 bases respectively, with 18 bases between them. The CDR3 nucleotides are TGTGCCAGCAGTTCGGGGGGCGGGGGTTTCGCAGATACGCAGTATTTT. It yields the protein CASSSGGGGFADTQYF.

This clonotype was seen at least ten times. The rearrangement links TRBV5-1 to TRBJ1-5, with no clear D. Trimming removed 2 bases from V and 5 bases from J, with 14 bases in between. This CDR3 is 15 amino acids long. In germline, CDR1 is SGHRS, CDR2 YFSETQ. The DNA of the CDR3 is TGCGCCAGCAGCTTAGAGGGCCGGCCGCATCAGCCCCAGCATTTT. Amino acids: CASSLEGRPHQPQHF.

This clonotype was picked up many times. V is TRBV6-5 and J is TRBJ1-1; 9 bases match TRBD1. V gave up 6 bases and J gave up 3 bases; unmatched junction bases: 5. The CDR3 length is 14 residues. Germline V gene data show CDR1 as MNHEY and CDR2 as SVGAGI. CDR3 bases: TGTGCCAGCAGATACAGGGGGCGGGACACTGAAGCTTTCTTT. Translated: CASRYRGRDTEAFF.

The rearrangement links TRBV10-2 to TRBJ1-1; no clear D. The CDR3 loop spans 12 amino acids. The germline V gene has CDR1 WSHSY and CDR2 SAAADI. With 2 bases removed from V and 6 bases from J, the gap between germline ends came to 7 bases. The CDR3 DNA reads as TGCGCCAGCAGTGAGGGAACCGCTGAAGCTTTCTTT. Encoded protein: CASSEGTAEAFF.

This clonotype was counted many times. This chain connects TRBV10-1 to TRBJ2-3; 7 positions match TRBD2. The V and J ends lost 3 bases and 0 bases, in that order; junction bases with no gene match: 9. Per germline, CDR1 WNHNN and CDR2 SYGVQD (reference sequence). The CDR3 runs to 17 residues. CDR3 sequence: CASSETAGLRSTDTQYF. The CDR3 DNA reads TGCGCCAGCAGTGAAACAGCGGGACTCCGAAGCACAGATACGCAGTATTTT.

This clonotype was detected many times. CDR3 coding DNA: TGTGCCAGCAGCCAAGTCGTTAACTCCTACGAGCAGTACTTC. This encodes CASSQVVNSYEQYF. J is TRBJ2-7 and V is TRBV4-2; D is undetermined. This CDR3 is built from 14 residues. Germline assignment: CDR1 LGHNA and CDR2 YNFKEQ. V lost 1 base and J 0 bases, leaving 7 bases between the germline ends.

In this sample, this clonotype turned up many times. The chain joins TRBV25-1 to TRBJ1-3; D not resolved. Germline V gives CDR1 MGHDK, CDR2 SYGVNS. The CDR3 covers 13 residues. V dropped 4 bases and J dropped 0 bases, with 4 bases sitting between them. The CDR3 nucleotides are TGTGCCAGCAGTGCGAGCTCTGGAAACACCATATATTTT. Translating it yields CASSASSGNTIYF. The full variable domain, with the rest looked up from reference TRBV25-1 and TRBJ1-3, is EADIYQTPRYLVIGTGKKITLECSQTMGHDKMYWYQQDPGMELHLIHYSYGVNSTEKGDLSSESTVSRIRTEHFPLTLESARPSHTSQYLCASSASSGNTIYFGEGSWLTVV.

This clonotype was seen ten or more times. The CDR3 sequence: CSGQSDGNIQYF. The CDR3 DNA reads as TGCAGCGGCCAGAGCGATGGGAACATTCAGTACTTC. The chain carries TRBV29-1 and TRBJ2-4, with unresolved D. The CDR3 is 12 amino acids. CDR1 is SQVTM, CDR2 ANQGSEA, per germline. Trimming pared 7 bases from V and 7 bases from J, leaving 14 bases between.

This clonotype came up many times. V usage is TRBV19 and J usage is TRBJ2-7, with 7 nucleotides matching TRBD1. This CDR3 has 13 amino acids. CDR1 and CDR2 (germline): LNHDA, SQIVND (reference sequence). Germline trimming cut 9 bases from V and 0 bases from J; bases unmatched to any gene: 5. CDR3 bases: TGTGCCAGCCGACAGGGAATCTCCTACGAGCAGTACTTC. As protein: CASRQGISYEQYF.

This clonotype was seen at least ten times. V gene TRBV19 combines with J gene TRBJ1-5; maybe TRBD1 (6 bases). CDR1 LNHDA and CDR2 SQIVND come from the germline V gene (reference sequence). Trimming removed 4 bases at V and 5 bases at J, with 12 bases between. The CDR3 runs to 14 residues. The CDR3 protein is CASSTATGYQPQHF. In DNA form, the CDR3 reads TGTGCCAGTAGTACCGCGACAGGATATCAGCCCCAGCATTTT. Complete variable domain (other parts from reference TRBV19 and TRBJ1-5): DGGITQSPKYLFRKEGQNVTLSCEQNLNHDAMYWYRQDPGQGLRLIYYSQIVNDFQKGDIAEGYSVSREKKESFPLTVTSAQKNPTAFYLCASSTATGYQPQHFGDGTRLSIL.

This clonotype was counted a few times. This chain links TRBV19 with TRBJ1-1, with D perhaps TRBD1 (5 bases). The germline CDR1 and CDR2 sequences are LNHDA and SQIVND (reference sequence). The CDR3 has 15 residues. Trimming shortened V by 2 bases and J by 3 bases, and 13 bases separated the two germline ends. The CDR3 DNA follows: TGTGCCAGTAGTATAATGGCAGGGTATGACACTGAAGCTTTCTTT. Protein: CASSIMAGYDTEAFF.

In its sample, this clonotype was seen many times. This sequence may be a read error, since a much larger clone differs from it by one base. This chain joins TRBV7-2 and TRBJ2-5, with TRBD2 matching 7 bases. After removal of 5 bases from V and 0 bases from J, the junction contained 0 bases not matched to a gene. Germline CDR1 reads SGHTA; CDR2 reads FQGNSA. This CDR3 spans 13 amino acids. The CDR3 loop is CASSRGDQETQYF. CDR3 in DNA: TGTGCCAGCAGCCGGGGGGACCAAGAGACCCAGTACTTC.